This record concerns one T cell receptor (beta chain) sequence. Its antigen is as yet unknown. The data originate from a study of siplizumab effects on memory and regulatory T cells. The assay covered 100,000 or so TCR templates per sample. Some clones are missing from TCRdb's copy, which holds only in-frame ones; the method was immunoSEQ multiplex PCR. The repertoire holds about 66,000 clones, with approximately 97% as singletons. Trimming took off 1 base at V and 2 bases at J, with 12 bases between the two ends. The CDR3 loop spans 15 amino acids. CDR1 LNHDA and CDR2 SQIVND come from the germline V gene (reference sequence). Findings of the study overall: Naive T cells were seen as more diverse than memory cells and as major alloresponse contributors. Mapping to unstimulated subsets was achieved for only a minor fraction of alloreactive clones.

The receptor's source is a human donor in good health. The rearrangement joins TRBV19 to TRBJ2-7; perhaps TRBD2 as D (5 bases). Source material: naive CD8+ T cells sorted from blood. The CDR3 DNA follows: TGTGCCAGTAGTATAGCCGGGGAAGGGACCTACGAGCAGTACTTC. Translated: CASSIAGEGTYEQYF.